This T cell receptor beta chain comes out of a study of T cell responses to AZD1222 COVID-19 vaccine. Study-wide results and limits: The peak T cell response came first, and repertoires were sampled only after it. Donors in the cohort were predominantly white British and more often female, and clonal diversity was possibly underestimated. Only six AZD1222 recipients tested seropositive at baseline.

Assay: immunoSEQ multiplex PCR; the TCRdb copy retains only in-frame clones and omits some. The table lists approximately 82,000 clones, 90% to 95% of them singletons. As to this clone: Antigen: not known.

The sequence derives from an adult in good health. Specimen: peripheral blood, collected on day 0 of AZD1222 vaccination.

The CDR3 bases are TGCGCCAGCAGCGCCCACAACTCTGGAAACACCATATATTTT. Protein product: CASSAHNSGNTIYF. The rearrangement joins TRBV4-1 to TRBJ1-3; unclear D gene. From germline, CDR1 is MGHRA and CDR2 YSYEKL. The germline V and J ends were trimmed by 5 bases and 0 bases, with 8 bases remaining between them. CDR3 length: 14 residues.